This entry describes one TCR beta chain. Its antigen is still unknown. The CDR3 is 14 residues long. V lost 5 bases, J lost 4 bases, and 14 bases lay in between. Germline CDR1 and CDR2: SGHAT and FQNNGV. These data are taken from a study of blood T cells in healthy people across ages. The study, taken as a whole, reports: Roughly linearly, TCR beta diversity per million T cells fell as age increased. It was the long-lived donors that had more naive CD4+ cells and higher diversity than aged donors.

Using a J-beta primer mix together with a sample-barcoded 5' primer, a second PCR was run for roughly 6 to 11 cycles. TCRdb re-called the 5' RACE reads through MiXCR, storing one row per CDR3 protein. The sample records approximately 800,000 distinct CDR3 sequences, about 53% being singletons. The chain recombines TRBV11-2 with TRBJ1-1; D gene uncertain. The sequence derives from an elderly man in good health. The sequencing input was blood. In DNA form, the CDR3 reads TGTGCCAGCAGCCCCATGGCCCTTACCACTGAAGCTTTCTTT. This codes for CASSPMALTTEAFF.